The 12 T cell receptor beta chains below come from one sample, sequenced in a study of T-cell reconstitution after alpha-beta-depleted transplantation in children. The TCRbeta library was prepared with unique molecular identifiers. TCRdb re-derived calls from the PCR reads in MiXCR, one entry per CDR3 protein. The sample has around 450,000 distinct CDR3 sequences, roughly 44% seen once. This material consisted of PBMCs, taken before TCRalphabeta/CD19-depleted stem cell transplant. These receptors came from a girl under 10 years old with aplastic anemia, due to receive a stem cell transplant.

The sample holds many counts of this clonotype. The chain couples TRBV7-3 to TRBJ2-3; D might be TRBD2 (5 bases). Trimming shortened V by 4 bases and J by 5 bases, and 13 bases separated the two germline ends. Germline V CDR1 and CDR2: SGHTA, FQGTGA. CDR3 length: 14 amino acids. CDR3 coding DNA: TGTGCCAGCAGCTCAAACCACCGGGGAGATACGCAGTATTTT. Its protein is CASSSNHRGDTQYF.

This sequence joins TRBV5-1 and TRBJ2-5; no clear D gene. The ends were cut back, 4 bases at V and 2 bases at J, with 9 bases in the middle. CDR1 SGHRS and CDR2 YFSETQ come from the germline V gene. The CDR3 length is 13 residues. The CDR3 DNA reads TGCGCCAGCAGCACCGACGGACAAGAGACCCAGTACTTC. This sequence encodes CASSTDGQETQYF.

This clonotype was recorded a few times. The V gene is TRBV7-9, the J gene TRBJ2-1; a possible D gene is TRBD2 (5 bases). Trimming shortened V by 2 bases and J by 1 base, and 9 bases separated the two germline ends. In germline, CDR1 is SEHNR, CDR2 FQNEAQ (reference sequence). The CDR3 has 15 residues. The CDR3 loop reads CASSLRTYSYNEQFF. CDR3 in DNA: TGTGCCAGCAGCTTAAGGACTTATTCCTACAATGAGCAGTTCTTC.

The V and J genes are TRBV7-9 and TRBJ2-5, with TRBD2 identical over 7 bases. This CDR3 has 16 amino acids. Germline V gene data show CDR1 as SEHNR and CDR2 as FQNEAQ (reference sequence). V dropped 1 base and J dropped 1; count of bases not matched to a gene: 6. The DNA of the CDR3 is TGTGCCAGCAGCTTAGGGCTAGCGGCTTTCCAAGAGACCCAGTACTTC. Protein product: CASSLGLAAFQETQYF.

The V and J genes are TRBV20-1 and TRBJ2-7; 10 nucleotides align to TRBD1. Germline V gene sequence: CDR1 DFQATT, CDR2 SNEGSKA (reference sequence). CDR3 size: 14 residues. The V and J ends lost 2 bases and 7 bases, in that order; junction bases with no gene match: 8. Written as DNA, the CDR3 is TGCAGTGCTAGATGGGGGACAGGGGCGGAAGAGCAGTACTTC. Residues: CSARWGTGAEEQYF.

In its sample, this clonotype was seen once. This sequence joins TRBV10-3 and TRBJ2-7; no reliable D call. Trimming cost V 6 bases and J 1 base, with 13 bases left between them. The CDR3 spans 14 residues. CDR1 is ENHRY, CDR2 SYGVKD, per germline. CDR3 DNA sequence: TGTGCCATCAGCCCGACAAGCAGTTCCTACGAGCAGTACTTC. It is translated as CAISPTSSSYEQYF.

The chain has TRBV6-1 and TRBJ2-3, with D possibly being TRBD1 (5 bases). The CDR3 covers 14 residues. Germline lookup yields CDR1 MNHNS and CDR2 SASEGT. V gave up 6 bases and J gave up 2 bases, with 12 bases separating them. Here the CDR3 DNA reads TGTGCCAGCAGCCAAGGGGATCCCACAGATACGCAGTATTTT. This encodes CASSQGDPTDTQYF.

This chain connects TRBV20-1 to TRBJ2-3; TRBD2 matches 12 bases. Trimming removed 3 bases from V and 2 bases from J; junction bases left unmatched: 6. Germline CDR1 is DFQATT and CDR2 is SNEGSKA (reference sequence). The CDR3 sequence is 16 residues long. The CDR3 bases are TGCAGTGCTAGGGGGACTAGCGGGCGACACACAGATACGCAGTATTTT. Its protein product is CSARGTSGRHTDTQYF.

This clonotype was counted many times. The chain combines TRBV5-6 with TRBJ1-3, with D tentatively TRBD1 (5 bases). Between the trimmed V and J ends, which lost 4 bases and 4 bases, there was a span of 21 bases. This CDR3 has 17 amino acids. Germline V lookup: CDR1 SGHDT, CDR2 YYEEEE. In nucleotides, the CDR3 is TGTGCCAGCAGCGGGGACCCGCGGAGGGGCGGCGGAAACACCATATATTTT. Residues: CASSGDPRRGGGNTIYF.

This clonotype has a handful of counts. V usage is TRBV20-1 and J usage is TRBJ2-1; TRBD2 matches 7 bases. CDR1 is DFQATT and CDR2 is SNEGSKA in the germline V gene (reference sequence). V dropped 0 bases and J dropped 16; count of bases not matched to a gene: 18. The CDR3 spans 15 residues. Here the CDR3 reads CSARDRLGREIGPFF. The DNA of the CDR3 is TGCAGTGCTAGAGATCGGCTTGGGCGGGAGATCGGCCCTTTCTTC.

This clonotype has more than one count but fewer than ten. The chain uses TRBV5-6 and TRBJ2-7, with 7 bases aligning to TRBD2. The trim removed 0 bases at V and 3 bases at J, leaving 9 bases unmatched. This CDR3 has 16 residues. CDR1 is SGHDT and CDR2 is YYEEEE in the germline V gene. The CDR3 nucleotides are TGTGCCAGCAGCTTGGATCCCGGCGGGAGAGACTACGAGCAGTACTTC. Translated: CASSLDPGGRDYEQYF. Combining the CDR3 with reference TRBV5-6 and TRBJ2-7 gives the whole variable domain DAGVTQSPTHLIKTRGQQVTLRCSPKSGHDTVSWYQQALGQGPQFIFQYYEEEERQRGNFPDRFSGHQFPNYSSELNVNALLLGDSALYLCASSLDPGGRDYEQYFGPGTRLTVT.

The chain employs TRBV30 and TRBJ1-2; D might be TRBD1 (5 bases). This CDR3 comprises 15 residues. Trimming took 0 bases from V and 5 from J, leaving 16 bases between them. The germline V gene encodes CDR1 GTSNPN and CDR2 SVGIG (reference sequence). The CDR3 spells CAWSVTGGPRYGYTF. The CDR3 region has the DNA TGTGCCTGGAGTGTAACAGGAGGTCCACGGTATGGCTACACCTTC.